This T cell receptor beta chain is from a study of control samples from healthy donors and cancer patients. Sequencing used immunoSEQ multiplex PCR; TCRdb keeps in-frame clones, though not all of them. The sample has approximately 120,000 clones, around 87% seen once. This clone was picked up one time. Sequenced input: blood. The TCR comes from a man aged 35-49 years in good health.

In nucleotides, the CDR3 is TGTGCCAGCAGTGAATATGGGGCAGGGGAAGGTTTCACCGGGGAGCTGTTTTTT. This codes for CASSEYGAGEGFTGELFF. This chain connects TRBV25-1 to TRBJ2-2, with D perhaps matching TRBD1 (6 bases). The CDR3 has 18 residues. Germline values: CDR1 MGHDK, CDR2 SYGVNS. V lost 0 bases and J lost 4, with 18 bases in between.